A selection of T cell receptor beta chains follows, all from one sample in a study of blood T cell repertoires in COVID-19. TCRdb's table, derived via immunoSEQ multiplex PCR, lists solely in-frame clones and lacks some. The table records 250,000 to 400,000 clones, 88% of them present only once. The sequencing sample was made of peripheral blood. Receptor source: a woman aged 30 to 39 with COVID-19, enrolled during active disease. Each CDR3 is given without its conserved first and last residue.

v_call | cdr3_aa
TRBV6-5 | ASSYSGFPNTEAF
TRBV5-4 | ASSLGGSGATYNEQF
TRBV11-2 | ASSLIQGVIPEAF
TRBV5-1 | ATRTGVTGELF
TRBV28 | ASSLRGALYGYT
TRBV18 | ASSTRQANTGELF
TRBV28 | ASSSPTGTKAF
TRBV7-9 | ASSLGQNSPLH
TRBV11-3 | ASSPTRTFGTQY
TRBV29-1 | SVPGTGWSDTQY
TRBV6-5 | ASSPPRGEQY
TRBV2 | ASSGLAGKETQY
TRBV6-5 | ASSYSLGTGATEAF
TRBV27 | ASRSGTVYGYT
TRBV7-6 | ASSNWGEGAF
TRBV6-2/TRBV6-3 | ASSELAGGLYEQY
TRBV12-3/TRBV12-4 | ASSWRGDQPQH
TRBV10-3 | AISAGENEKLF
TRBV5-1 | ASSPDGTGGYGYT
TRBV6-5 | ASRRDGNTEAF
TRBV5-1 | ASSFVLTGELF
TRBV25-1 | ASRKEGLYNSPLH
TRBV6-6 | ASSPRSRSSTDTQY
TRBV2 | ASSGGQSNRYGYT
TRBV6-5 | ASSYSGQLTSYGYT
TRBV6-5 | ASSYSRSTYNSPLH
TRBV6-5 | ASSPSGEETQY
TRBV2 | ASRTGWGGKNQPQH
TRBV28 | ASSRSTGWNYGYT
TRBV7-2 | ASSSRDYPGNTIY
TRBV2 | ASRGTSGQETQY
TRBV30 | AWSPPLGREGYT
TRBV2 | ASRLARANTGELF
TRBV10-3 | AIQGSTGELF
TRBV5-5 | ASSQFRNSPLH
TRBV6-5 | ASSLSTHQTEPQH
TRBV7-8 | ASSFHRAPNTEAF
TRBV7-9 | ASSVGTASDYGYT
TRBV6-2/TRBV6-3 | ASSATTWLQT
TRBV7-6 | ASSLAMGGGTEAF
TRBV2 | ASRPGQLTNTEAF
TRBV28 | ASRWTSGDHRRQF
TRBV27 | ASGDPKLTGTGDHSNQPQH
TRBV19 | ASKYRGGPSPGELF
TRBV28 | ASSPYTGVANYGYT
TRBV12-3/TRBV12-4 | ASRFNGRVGYT
TRBV12-3/TRBV12-4 | ASSLSSSTEAF
TRBV7-8 | ASSFLPGQGLNEQY
TRBV29-1 | SVGTANTEAF
TRBV11-2 | ASKHPRLGGNEQF